What follows are 17 T cell receptor beta chains derived from one specimen sequenced in a study of T cells in Graves' hyperthyroidism and ophthalmopathy. Template material for amplifying TCR beta CDR3 regions consisted of RNA transcripts. Carried out on the TCR CDR3, a first-round RT-PCR used the HTBI primer set. TCRdb recomputed calls from the multiplex PCR reads with MiXCR, one row per CDR3 protein. The data contain approximately 420,000 distinct CDR3 sequences, under 15% of them singletons. Sequenced material: blood. The receptors originated from a woman in her twenties or thirties with Graves' hyperthyroidism.

This clonotype turned up a few times. The chain couples TRBV5-6 to TRBJ1-6, with TRBD1 as a possible D gene (5 bases). This CDR3 region has 13 residues. V lost 5 bases and J 10 bases, leaving 13 bases between the germline ends. Germline V gene sequence: CDR1 SGHDT, CDR2 YYEEEE. DNA for the CDR3: TGTGCCAGCAGGTCGGTTGGGGGGTCACCCCTCCACTTT. It translates to CASRSVGGSPLHF. Full variable domain (remainder filled in from reference TRBV5-6 and TRBJ1-6): DAGVTQSPTHLIKTRGQQVTLRCSPKSGHDTVSWYQQALGQGPQFIFQYYEEEERQRGNFPDRFSGHQFPNYSSELNVNALLLGDSALYLCASRSVGGSPLHFGNGTRLTVT.

The CDR3 here is CASSAGLASPQHF. The CDR3 DNA is TGTGCCAGCAGCGCGGGCCTGGCGTCGCCCCAGCATTTT. This chain uses TRBV7-9 with TRBJ1-5; D gene ambiguous. CDR3 size: 13 residues. V lost 5 bases, J lost 9 bases, and 14 bases lay in between. Germline CDR1 is SEHNR and CDR2 is FQNEAQ (reference sequence). Filled out from reference TRBV7-9 and TRBJ1-5, the complete variable domain reads DTGVSQNPRHKITKRGQNVTFRCDPISEHNRLYWYRQTLGQGPEFLTYFQNEAQLEKSRLLSDRFSAERPKGSFSTLEIQRTEQGDSAMYLCASSAGLASPQHFGDGTRLSIL.

As for this clonotype: This is likely a read error, given that the CDR3 carries no conserved phenylalanine or tryptophan at its end. The chain employs TRBV20-1 and TRBJ2-4; 7 nucleotides match TRBD2. The ends lost 3 bases at V and 3 bases at J; junction bases unmatched: 8. The germline V gene has CDR1 DFQATT and CDR2 SNEGSKA (reference sequence). The CDR3 has 15 residues. CDR3 region: CSASGRGGSKNIQYL. The CDR3 DNA reads TGCAGTGCTAGCGGCCGCGGGGGAAGCAAAAACATTCAGTACCTC.

This chain joins TRBV5-1 and TRBJ2-3, with D tentatively TRBD1 or TRBD2 (5 bases each). Germline CDR1 reads SGHRS; CDR2 reads YFSETQ. Trimming stripped 9 bases from V and 3 bases from J, with 14 bases between. This CDR3 is 13 amino acids long. The CDR3 here is CATQGWGTDTQYF. CDR3 bases: TGCGCCACCCAAGGATGGGGGACAGATACGCAGTATTTT. Complete variable domain (other parts from reference TRBV5-1 and TRBJ2-3): KAGVTQTPRYLIKTRGQQVTLSCSPISGHRSVSWYQQTPGQGLQFLFEYFSETQRNKGNFPGRFSGRQFSNSRSEMNVSTLELGDSALYLCATQGWGTDTQYFGPGTRLTVL.

This clonotype was counted ten times or more. The J gene is TRBJ2-7, the V gene TRBV28; TRBD2 matches at 7 bases. Germline trimming cut 5 bases from V and 2 bases from J; bases unmatched to any gene: 9. Per germline, CDR1 MDHEN and CDR2 SYDVKM. This CDR3 is 15 amino acids long. This CDR3 reads CASSRSSGRPYEQYF. The CDR3 region has the DNA TGTGCCAGCAGTAGATCTAGCGGTCGTCCCTACGAGCAGTACTTC.

This clonotype was counted many times. The V and J genes are TRBV27 and TRBJ2-7, with a possible D match to TRBD1 (6 bases). CDR1 MNHEY and CDR2 SMNVEV come from the germline V gene (reference sequence). V was shortened by 6 bases and J by 2 bases, with 14 bases between the two germline ends. CDR3 length: 14 residues. The CDR3 nucleotides are TGTGCCAGCAGCCCATTTGGGGGCGCCTACGAGCAGTACTTC. Translation: CASSPFGGAYEQYF.

This clonotype was seen repeatedly, ten times or more. The rearrangement links TRBV20-1 to TRBJ2-1, with 7 bases identical to TRBD2. Germline lookup yields CDR1 DFQATT and CDR2 SNEGSKA (reference sequence). The CDR3 totals 17 residues. With V trimmed by 0 bases and J by 3 bases, 11 bases remained unmatched. CDR3 region: CSARDGWRTGGYNEQFF. The CDR3, as DNA: TGCAGTGCTAGAGATGGTTGGCGTACGGGGGGCTACAATGAGCAGTTCTTC.

The chain uses TRBV5-1 and TRBJ2-1; 8 nucleotides agree with TRBD1. The CDR3 contains 14 residues. Germline V gene lookup returns CDR1 SGHRS and CDR2 YFSETQ. The trim removed 6 bases at V and 8 bases at J, leaving 10 bases unmatched. The CDR3 nucleotides read TGCGCCAGCAATCGACAGGGGCGCAATGATGAGCAGTTCTTC. It yields the protein CASNRQGRNDEQFF.

This clonotype was observed at least ten times. This rearrangement joins TRBV5-1 to TRBJ2-7, with D tentatively TRBD2 (5 bases). Germline V CDR1 and CDR2: SGHRS, YFSETQ. The CDR3 consists of 15 residues. The V gene lost 2 bases and the J gene lost 3 bases, with 15 bases spanning the gap. The CDR3 here is CASSLGRYGIYEQYF. In nucleotides, the CDR3 is TGCGCCAGCAGCTTAGGCAGGTACGGGATCTACGAGCAGTACTTC.

This clonotype was seen repeatedly, ten times or more. The chain has TRBV5-1 and TRBJ2-3; D may match TRBD1 or TRBD2 (5 bases each). The CDR3 is 16 amino acids. Germline V gene lookup returns CDR1 SGHRS and CDR2 YFSETQ. Trimming left V 0 bases short and J 2 bases short, with 13 bases between. CDR3 nucleotide sequence: TGCGCCAGCAGCTTGGCTGGGGGACGGCACACAGATACGCAGTATTTT. It specifies CASSLAGGRHTDTQYF.

The chain carries TRBV24-1 and TRBJ2-3; D gene unclear. This CDR3 comprises 16 residues. V lost 4 bases to trimming and J lost 2 bases, with 15 bases between them. Germline V CDR1 and CDR2: KGHDR, SFDVKD. The CDR3 protein is CATSDLKGTDTDTQYF. CDR3 sequence (DNA): TGTGCCACCAGTGACTTGAAGGGCACGGACACAGATACGCAGTATTTT.

This clonotype was seen repeatedly, ten times or more. The rearrangement uses TRBV29-1 and TRBJ2-7; 10 positions agree with TRBD2. In germline, CDR1 is SQVTM, CDR2 ANQGSEA. Trimming took 4 bases from V and 5 from J; bases not matched to a gene: 8. CDR3 length: 14 residues. CDR3 sequence: CSVVGLAGVDEQYF. DNA for the CDR3: TGCAGCGTTGTAGGGCTAGCGGGGGTCGACGAGCAGTACTTC.

This clonotype was counted ten times or more. V is TRBV12-3 or TRBV12-4 and J is TRBJ1-1; D perhaps matches TRBD1 (6 bases). With 0 bases removed from V and 5 bases from J, the gap between germline ends came to 13 bases. CDR3 length: 15 amino acids. This chain's CDR3 is CASSLARDKKTEAFF. CDR3 sequence (DNA): TGTGCCAGCAGTTTAGCGAGGGACAAAAAGACTGAAGCTTTCTTT.

The V gene is TRBV6-5, the J gene TRBJ2-1; possible D gene TRBD1, 6 bases. The germline gives CDR1 MNHEY, CDR2 SVGAGI. This CDR3 has 13 residues. V was pared by 4 bases and J by 6 bases, with 10 bases between. The CDR3 here is CASSFQQGNEQFF. CDR3 DNA sequence: TGTGCCAGCAGTTTTCAACAGGGCAATGAGCAGTTCTTC.

The chain links TRBV7-9 to TRBJ1-1; D call uncertain. There are 15 residues in the CDR3. Germline assignment: CDR1 SEHNR and CDR2 FQNEAQ (reference sequence). Trimming stripped 4 bases from V and 1 base from J, with 13 bases between. Here the CDR3 DNA reads TGTGCCAGCAGCTCGGGCCTATCAAAGAACACTGAAGCTTTCTTT. This encodes CASSSGLSKNTEAFF.

This clonotype came up many times. The rearrangement uses TRBV7-3 and TRBJ2-3; D call uncertain. This CDR3 spans 13 amino acids. V lost 4 bases and J lost 2, with 7 bases in between. CDR1 is SGHTA, CDR2 FQGTGA, per germline. CDR3 residues: CASSSDNTDTQYF. The CDR3, as DNA: TGTGCCAGCAGCTCAGATAACACAGATACGCAGTATTTT.

A remark on this clonotype: Since a much larger clone is just one base distant, this may be a read error. This rearrangement joins TRBV5-1 to TRBJ2-7; perhaps TRBD2 as D (6 bases). Per the germline V gene, CDR1 is SGHRS and CDR2 is YFSETQ. The CDR3 is made up of 15 amino acids. The CDR3 nucleotides are TGCGCCAGCAGCCTCTCCGGGACTCGGGCCTACGAGCAGTGCTTC. Amino acid sequence: CASSLSGTRAYEQCF.